This TCR beta chain appears in the sequencing data of a study of OX40 agonist ivuxolimab in advanced cancers. For the study at large: Ivuxolimab, an agonistic anti-OX40 (CD134) antibody, was given to patients. A diagnosis of hepatocellular carcinoma, melanoma, renal cell or head and neck cancer was present in dose-escalation patients.

J lost 8 bases, V lost 0 bases, and 10 bases had no gene match. CDR3 length equals 15 residues. CDR1 and CDR2 from the germline V gene are SGHRS and YFSETQ. Sequenced by immunoSEQ multiplex PCR; TCRdb stores in-frame clones only, minus some. The sample carries around 45,000 clones, under 90% recorded once. The V and J genes are TRBV5-1 and TRBJ1-2; 7 positions agree with TRBD1. Sample: CD4+ or CD8+ T cells sorted from blood, taken in a trial of the OX40 agonist ivuxolimab. The clonotype was recovered from an adult with an advanced solid tumor such as melanoma, head and neck, liver or kidney cancer. The CDR3 reads CASSLAGQEVGGYTF. CDR3 sequence (DNA): TGCGCCAGCAGCTTGGCCGGACAGGAGGTAGGGGGCTACACCTTC. The whole variable domain, filled in from reference TRBV5-1 and TRBJ1-2, reads KAGVTQTPRYLIKTRGQQVTLSCSPISGHRSVSWYQQTPGQGLQFLFEYFSETQRNKGNFPGRFSGRQFSNSRSEMNVSTLELGDSALYLCASSLAGQEVGGYTFGSGTRLTVV.